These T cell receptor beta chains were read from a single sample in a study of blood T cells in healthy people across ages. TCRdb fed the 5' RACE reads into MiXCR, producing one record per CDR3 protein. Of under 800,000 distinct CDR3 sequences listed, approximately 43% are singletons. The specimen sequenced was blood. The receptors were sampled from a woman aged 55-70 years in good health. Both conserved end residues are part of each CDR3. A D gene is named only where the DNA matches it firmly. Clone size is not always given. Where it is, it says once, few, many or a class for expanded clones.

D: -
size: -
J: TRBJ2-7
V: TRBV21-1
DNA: TGTGCCAGCAGCAAACAGAACCGGGTGAAGTACTTC
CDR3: CASSKQNRVKYF

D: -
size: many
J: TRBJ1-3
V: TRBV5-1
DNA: TGCGCCAGCAGCTTGGGAGTGGAAAATGGAAACACCATATATTTT
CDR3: CASSLGVENGNTIYF

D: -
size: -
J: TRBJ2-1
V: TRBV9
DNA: TGTGCCAGCAGCTCAGGGGGGGGAAGGGGGCATGAGCAGTTCTTC
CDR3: CASSSGGGRGHEQFF

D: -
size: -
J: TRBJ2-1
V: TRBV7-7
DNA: TGTGCTAGCAGCTTAGGGGCGCAGGACCTGAATGAGCAGTTCTTC
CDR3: CASSLGAQDLNEQFF

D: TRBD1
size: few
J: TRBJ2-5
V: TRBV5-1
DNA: TGCGCCAGCAGCTTTCAGGACAGGGCCGAGACCCAGTACTTC
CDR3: CASSFQDRAETQYF

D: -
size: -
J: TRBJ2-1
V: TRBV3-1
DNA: TGTGCCAGCAGCCAAGTTGACCTTTTGAATGAGCAGTTCTTC
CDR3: CASSQVDLLNEQFF

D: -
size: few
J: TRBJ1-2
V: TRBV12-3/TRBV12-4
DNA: TGTGCCAGCACTCATGAGAGGCAGGGTCATGGCTACACCTTT
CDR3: CASTHERQGHGYTF

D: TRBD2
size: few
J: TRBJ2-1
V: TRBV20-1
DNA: TGCAGTGCTAGAGTGGGCGGGAGGTTCGACAATGAGCAGTTCTTC
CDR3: CSARVGGRFDNEQFF

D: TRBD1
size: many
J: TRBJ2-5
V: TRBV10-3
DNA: TGTGCCATCCAGGACAGGGTCCAAGAGACCCAGTACTTC
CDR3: CAIQDRVQETQYF

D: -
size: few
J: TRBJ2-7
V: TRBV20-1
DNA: TGCAGTGCTAAGGACTACCTCTACGAGCAGTACTTC
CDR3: CSAKDYLYEQYF

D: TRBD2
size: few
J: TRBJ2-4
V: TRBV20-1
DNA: TGCAGTGCTAGAGACCCTAGCGGGGGCCATAACATTCAGTACTTC
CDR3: CSARDPSGGHNIQYF

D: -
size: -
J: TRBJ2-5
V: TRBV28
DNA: TGTGCCAGCAGTTTGGTGGTGGGAACCAATGAGCAGTACTTC
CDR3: CASSLVVGTNEQYF

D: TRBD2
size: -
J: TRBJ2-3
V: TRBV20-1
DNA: TGCAGTGCCAACCCCCCTGAAGCGGGAGTCTGGGATACGCAGTATTTT
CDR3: CSANPPEAGVWDTQYF

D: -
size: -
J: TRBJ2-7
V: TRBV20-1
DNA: TGCAGTGCTTCGTCGCGGGGGCAGCCCTACGAGCAGTACTTC
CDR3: CSASSRGQPYEQYF

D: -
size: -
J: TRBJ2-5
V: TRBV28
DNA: TGTGCCAGCAGTTTGGAGGCAGGGAGGTACTTC
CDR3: CASSLEAGRYF

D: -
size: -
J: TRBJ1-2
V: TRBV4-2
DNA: TGTGCCAGCAGCCAAGAGGGGGACTCATATGGCTACACCTTC
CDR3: CASSQEGDSYGYTF

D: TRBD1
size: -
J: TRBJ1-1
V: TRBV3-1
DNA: TGTGCCAGCAGCCGCCAGACAGGGGAAGTAACTGAAGCTTTCTTT
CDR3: CASSRQTGEVTEAFF

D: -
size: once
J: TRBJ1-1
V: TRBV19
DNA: TGTGCCAGTAGTAGGCAGGTTCCCCTGACTGAAGCTTTCTTT
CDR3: CASSRQVPLTEAFF

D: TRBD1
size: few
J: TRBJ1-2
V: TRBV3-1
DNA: TGTGCCAGCAGCTCCCGGGACAGGGGTTTCGGTGGCTACACCTTC
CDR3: CASSSRDRGFGGYTF

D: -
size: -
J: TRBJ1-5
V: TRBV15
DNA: TGTGCCACCAGCAGAGATCCGGGGGGCGGACAGCCCCAGCATTTT
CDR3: CATSRDPGGGQPQHF

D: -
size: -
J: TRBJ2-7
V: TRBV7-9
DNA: TGTGCCAGCAGCCCACCAGGGGACATCAACTCCTACGAGCAGTACTTC
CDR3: CASSPPGDINSYEQYF

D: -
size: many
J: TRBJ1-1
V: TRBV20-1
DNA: TGCAGTGCTAGAGATCAGGGAGGGAGTTTTGAAGCTTTCTTT
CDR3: CSARDQGGSFEAFF

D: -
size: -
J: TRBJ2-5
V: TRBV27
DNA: TGTTCCAGCAGTTTATTCCTCGCGAACCAAGAGACCCAGTACTTC
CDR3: CSSSLFLANQETQYF

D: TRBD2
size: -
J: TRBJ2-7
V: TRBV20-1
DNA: TGCAGTGCTAGCGTCCTAACGGGGGGATCCTACGAGCAGTACTTC
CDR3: CSASVLTGGSYEQYF

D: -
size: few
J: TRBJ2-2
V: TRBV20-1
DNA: TGCAGTGCTACAGGGAACACCGGGGAGCTGTTTTTT
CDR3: CSATGNTGELFF

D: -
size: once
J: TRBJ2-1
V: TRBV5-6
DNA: TGTGCCAGCAGCTTCAAGACAGGAACGAGCAATGAGCAGTTCTTC
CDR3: CASSFKTGTSNEQFF

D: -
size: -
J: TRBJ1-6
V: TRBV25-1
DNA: TGTGCCAGCAGTGAAGTCGAGGGCCGTAGTCATAATTCACCCCTCCACTTT
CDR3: CASSEVEGRSHNSPLHF

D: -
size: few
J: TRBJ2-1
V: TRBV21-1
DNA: TGTGCCAGCAGCAAAGGGGGGAGGGCCCCCTACAATGAGCAGTTCTTC
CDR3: CASSKGGRAPYNEQFF

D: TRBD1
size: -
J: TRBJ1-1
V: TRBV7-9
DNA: TGTGCCAGCAGCTTTGGACAGGCCGAAGCTTTCTTT
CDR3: CASSFGQAEAFF

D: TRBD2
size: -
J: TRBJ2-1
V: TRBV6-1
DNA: TGTGCCAGCAGTCCCCGGGGACTAGCGGGAGAAATGTACAATGAGCAGTTCTTC
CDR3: CASSPRGLAGEMYNEQFF

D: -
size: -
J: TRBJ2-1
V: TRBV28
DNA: TGTGCCAGCAATAAACGGAACGGGTGGTTCTTC
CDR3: CASNKRNGWFF

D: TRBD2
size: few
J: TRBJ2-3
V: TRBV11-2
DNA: TGTGCCAGCAGCCCGCGGGTAGCGGGTTCCACAGATACGCAGTATTTT
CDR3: CASSPRVAGSTDTQYF

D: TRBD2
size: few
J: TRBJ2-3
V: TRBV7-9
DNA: TGTGCCAGCAGCTGGGGGTCTAGCGGGCCTACAGATACGCAGTATTTT
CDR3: CASSWGSSGPTDTQYF

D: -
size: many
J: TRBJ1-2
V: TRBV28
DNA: TGTGCCAGCAGTTTACTAAAGGGGGGTTGCACCTTC
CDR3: CASSLLKGGCTF

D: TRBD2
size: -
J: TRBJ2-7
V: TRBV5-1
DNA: TGCGCCAGCAGCACAACGGGAGGGGATGCCTACGAGCAGTACTTC
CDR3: CASSTTGGDAYEQYF

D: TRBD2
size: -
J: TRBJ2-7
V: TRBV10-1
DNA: TGCGCCAGCAGTGAGTCGTTTAGCGGGAGGACCTACGAGCAGTACTTC
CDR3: CASSESFSGRTYEQYF

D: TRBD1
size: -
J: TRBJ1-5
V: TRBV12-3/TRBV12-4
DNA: TGTGCCAGCAGGCGGACAGGGTCCAATCAGCCCCAGCATTTT
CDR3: CASRRTGSNQPQHF

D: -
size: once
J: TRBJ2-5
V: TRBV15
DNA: TGTGCCACCAGCAGAGCTTCGAGGGGCCAAGAGACCCAGTACTTC
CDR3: CATSRASRGQETQYF

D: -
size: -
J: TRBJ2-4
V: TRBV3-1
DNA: TGTGCCAGCAGCCAAGACCCGGATGGAGGGGCCAAAAACATTCAGTACTTC
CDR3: CASSQDPDGGAKNIQYF

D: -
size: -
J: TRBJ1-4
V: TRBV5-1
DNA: TGCGCCAGCAGCTACCGGGCCCGTAATGAAAAACTGTTTTTT
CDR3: CASSYRARNEKLFF

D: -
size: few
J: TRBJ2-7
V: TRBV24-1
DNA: TGTGCCACCAGTACCGACAGTTTCCCCTACGAGCAGTACTTC
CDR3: CATSTDSFPYEQYF

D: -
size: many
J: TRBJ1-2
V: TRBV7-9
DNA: TGTGCCAGCAGCTTACCGGGACCCAGGGGCTATGGCTACACCTTC
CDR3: CASSLPGPRGYGYTF

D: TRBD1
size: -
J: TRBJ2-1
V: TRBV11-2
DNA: TGTGCCAGCAGCTCCGGGACAGGGGGCGGGAATGAGCAGTTCTTC
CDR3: CASSSGTGGGNEQFF

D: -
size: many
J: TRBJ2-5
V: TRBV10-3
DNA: TGTGCCATCAGTGAGTCCCAGGGGTGGACGGAGACCCAGTACTTC
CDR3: CAISESQGWTETQYF

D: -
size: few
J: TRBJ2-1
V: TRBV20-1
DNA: TGCAGTGTTATCTTTCCGGGACATGAGGGTGAGCAGTTCTTC
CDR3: CSVIFPGHEGEQFF

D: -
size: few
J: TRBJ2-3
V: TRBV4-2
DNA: TGTGCCAGCAGCCAAGCCCGGGACAACCGGAAGACAGATACGCAGTATTTT
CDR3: CASSQARDNRKTDTQYF

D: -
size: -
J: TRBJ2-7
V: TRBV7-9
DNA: TGTGCCAGCAGCTTCGGAGGGGCCCAGAATGAGCAGTACTTC
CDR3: CASSFGGAQNEQYF

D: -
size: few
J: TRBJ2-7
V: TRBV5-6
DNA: TGTGCCAGCAGCTTAGGGAACGAGGTCGGTGCCTACGAGCAGTACTTC
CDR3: CASSLGNEVGAYEQYF

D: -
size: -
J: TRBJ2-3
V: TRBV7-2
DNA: TGTGCCAGCAGCTTTCTGGAGGGGGTCGAGTATTTT
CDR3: CASSFLEGVEYF

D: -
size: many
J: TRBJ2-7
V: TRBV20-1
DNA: TGCAGTGCTGACAGATTCTACGAGCAGTACTTC
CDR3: CSADRFYEQYF

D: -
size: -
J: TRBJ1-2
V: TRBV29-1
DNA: TGCAGCGTTGGAGAGACAGATATCAACTATGGCTACACCTTC
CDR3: CSVGETDINYGYTF

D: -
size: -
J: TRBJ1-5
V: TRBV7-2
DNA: TGTGCCAGCAGCGTTGCCCCGCACAATCAGCCCCAGCATTTT
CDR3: CASSVAPHNQPQHF

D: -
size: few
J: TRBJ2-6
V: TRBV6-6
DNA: TGTGCCAGCAGTTACTCGATATCCCCTGGGGCCAACGTCCTGACTTTC
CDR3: CASSYSISPGANVLTF

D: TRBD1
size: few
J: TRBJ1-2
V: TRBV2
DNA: TGTGCCAGCAGTGAGCAGGGGGCAAACTATGGCTACACCTTC
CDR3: CASSEQGANYGYTF

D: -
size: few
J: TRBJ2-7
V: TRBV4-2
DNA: TGTGCCAGCAGCCGCATCACAACCGGACAGCATGTTCGACCCTACGAGCAGTACTTC
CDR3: CASSRITTGQHVRPYEQYF